This T cell receptor (beta chain) was retrieved from a study of Ad26.COV2.S vaccination and SARS-CoV-2 variants. Whole-study context: In the COV1001 trial, the donor was in the Ad26.COV2.S arm. Intramuscularly, Ad26.COV2.S was given either once or twice, 56 days apart. Whole-study findings and limits: Across vaccine and placebo recipients, the breadth of non-spike TCRs was similar. TCR breadth and depth estimates may have understated total T cell responses.

Sequencing was performed with immunoSEQ multiplex PCR; in TCRdb, only in-frame clones are kept and a portion is missing. This table holds approximately 480,000 clones, about 83% found once. Germline CDR1 and CDR2: SQVTM and ANQGSEA. This CDR3 is 20 amino acids long. With V trimmed by 0 bases and J by 2 bases, 17 bases remained unmatched. With regard to this clone: The antigen is not known.

Noted treatment: 15 to 20 received Ad26.COV2.S at low or high dose, single or two shots; a few received placebo; per-sample allocation not given. The investigators took samples on day 63 after the first vaccine or placebo injection. V is TRBV29-1 and J is TRBJ1-2; 11 bases agree with TRBD1. This TCR was recovered from a person between 18 and 60 years old who received the Ad26.COV2.S COVID-19 vaccine or a placebo. The source material was peripheral blood, sampled in a trial of Ad26.COV2.S vaccine versus placebo. The CDR3 protein is CSVEESPGQDRGHENYGYTF. DNA for the CDR3: TGCAGCGTTGAAGAGTCCCCCGGTCAGGACAGGGGGCACGAGAACTATGGCTACACCTTC.